Listed below are T cell receptor beta chains from one sample, sequenced in a study of T cells in Graves' hyperthyroidism and ophthalmopathy. A single record per CDR3 protein comes from TCRdb applying MiXCR to the multiplex PCR reads. The top ten clones hold around 30% of a sample with 200,000 to 250,000 distinct CDR3 sequences, less than 20% of them seen once. Sequenced input: blood. These receptors were obtained from a young woman with Graves' ophthalmopathy. Both conserved end residues are part of each CDR3. D genes are given only for firm matches. The size of a clone is reported for some rows only, either as once, few or many, or as a class for expanded clones.

V,J,D,size,CDR3,DNA
TRBV7-9,TRBJ1-1,.,many,CASSFSGLGRTEAEAFF,TGTGCCAGCAGCTTCTCCGGATTGGGACGGACGGAGGCTGAAGCTTTCTTT
TRBV18,TRBJ2-1,TRBD2,many,CASSPPETGGGSYNEQFF,TGTGCCAGCTCACCACCGGAGACGGGAGGGGGGTCCTACAATGAGCAGTTCTTC
TRBV18,TRBJ2-1,.,many,CASSQSSGSNEQFF,TGTGCCAGCTCCCAGAGTAGCGGCAGCAATGAGCAGTTCTTC
TRBV9,TRBJ2-1,.,many,CASSVASHDEQFF,TGTGCCAGCAGCGTGGCCAGCCACGATGAGCAGTTCTTC
TRBV20-1,TRBJ2-1,.,many,CSAWIVGQDNEQFF,TGCAGTGCCTGGATCGTGGGGCAAGACAATGAGCAGTTCTTC
TRBV4-3,TRBJ1-1,.,few,CASSQVIGDTEAFF,TGCGCCAGCAGCCAAGTTATAGGGGACACTGAAGCTTTCTTT
TRBV7-9,TRBJ2-7,TRBD2,many,CASSSTFGREAYEQYF,TGTGCCAGCAGCTCGACCTTCGGGCGGGAGGCCTACGAGCAGTACTTC
TRBV20-1,TRBJ2-5,.,many,CSARDRRTRETQYF,TGCAGTGCTAGAGATCGGCGGACACGAGAGACCCAGTACTTC
TRBV4-2,TRBJ1-1,.,many,CASSQDYRADIQAFF,TGTGCCAGCAGCCAAGATTACAGGGCTGACATCCAAGCTTTCTTT
TRBV5-4,TRBJ2-2,.,many,CASSPQGRSNTGELFF,TGTGCCAGCAGCCCCCAGGGACGGTCGAACACCGGGGAGCTGTTTTTT
TRBV19,TRBJ2-3,.,few,CASTPQPNGDTQYF,TGTGCCAGTACCCCCCAACCCAACGGAGATACGCAGTATTTT
TRBV9,TRBJ1-2,TRBD1,many,CASSERQGVGGYTF,TGTGCCAGCAGCGAGCGACAGGGGGTAGGTGGCTACACCTTC
TRBV29-1,TRBJ1-2,.,many,CSVARSDYGYTF,TGCAGCGTTGCGCGGTCCGACTATGGCTACACCTTC
TRBV11-1,TRBJ2-2,TRBD2,.,CASNLVTSGRAAGELFF,TGTGCCAGCAACTTAGTAACTAGCGGGAGGGCCGCCGGGGAGCTGTTTTTT
TRBV29-1,TRBJ2-7,TRBD2,.,CSVSYPGTSVHEQYF,TGCAGCGTCTCCTACCCCGGGACTAGCGTTCACGAGCAGTACTTC
TRBV30,TRBJ1-4,TRBD1,.,CAWSGPDRVGEKTVF,TGTGCCTGGAGCGGACCCGACAGGGTGGGGGAAAAAACTGTTTTT
TRBV7-3,TRBJ2-1,TRBD2,many,CASRYSSGGLYNEQFF,TGTGCCAGCAGGTACTCGAGCGGGGGCCTATACAATGAGCAGTTCTTC
TRBV27,TRBJ2-2,.,.,CASSSLNTGELFF,TGTGCCAGCAGTTCCCTGAACACCGGGGAGCTGTTTTTT
TRBV6-1,TRBJ1-1,.,few,CASTGRLNTEAFF,TGTGCCAGCACCGGACGGCTGAACACTGAAGCTTTCTTT
TRBV11-1,TRBJ2-3,.,.,CASSRSSGTITDTQYF,TGTGCCAGCAGTCGATCAAGTGGCACTATCACAGATACGCAGTATTTT
TRBV6-1,TRBJ1-4,TRBD1,few,CASSEDLGTGNEKLFF,TGTGCCAGCAGTGAAGACCTAGGGACAGGCAATGAAAAACTGTTTTTT
TRBV20-1,TRBJ2-6,.,many,CSAEEAPGANVLTF,TGCAGTGCGGAAGAGGCGCCTGGGGCCAACGTCCTGACTTTC
TRBV7-3,TRBJ2-7,TRBD1,many,CASSKGAGLSYEQYF,TGTGCCAGCAGCAAGGGGGCAGGTCTCTCCTACGAGCAGTACTTC
TRBV7-9,TRBJ1-1,TRBD1,many,CASSLIRQGRVGTEAFF,TGTGCCAGCAGCTTAATCCGACAGGGGAGGGTGGGCACTGAAGCTTTCTTT
TRBV14,TRBJ2-1,TRBD1,many,CASSHSTGGMGNEQFF,TGTGCCAGCAGCCACTCGACAGGGGGAATGGGCAATGAGCAGTTCTTC
TRBV29-1,TRBJ2-1,TRBD2,.,CSAVTSGSYNEQFF,TGCAGCGCTGTGACTAGCGGGTCCTACAATGAGCAGTTCTTC
TRBV7-2,TRBJ1-2,.,.,CASSLGNEYYGYTF,TGTGCCAGCAGCTTGGGAAACGAATACTATGGCTACACCTTC
TRBV28,TRBJ2-3,.,.,CASSRLLTDTQYF,TGTGCCAGCAGTAGGCTACTCACAGATACGCAGTATTTT
TRBV2,TRBJ2-3,TRBD1,.,CASTRQGKSTDTQYF,TGTGCCAGCACGCGACAGGGCAAGAGCACAGATACGCAGTATTTT
TRBV6-4,TRBJ2-2,.,.,CASSDGGATGELIF,TGTGCCAGCAGTGACGGGGGGGCCACCGGGGAGCTGATTTTT
TRBV5-1,TRBJ2-5,.,many,CASSPQKGETQYF,TGCGCCAGCAGCCCCCAAAAAGGGGAGACCCAGTACTTC
TRBV2,TRBJ2-2,.,.,CASRIGTYTGELFF,TGTGCCAGCAGGATCGGGACATACACCGGGGAGCTGTTTTTT
TRBV9,TRBJ1-5,.,many,CASGTENQPQHF,TGTGCCAGCGGGACGGAAAATCAGCCCCAGCATTTT
TRBV5-5,TRBJ2-5,TRBD2,many,CASSLLGYELAGGPYQETQYF,TGTGCCAGCAGCTTGCTAGGGTATGAACTAGCGGGGGGCCCGTACCAAGAGACCCAGTACTTC
TRBV3-1,TRBJ2-2,TRBD2,.,CASSHSGRGGSGELFF,TGTGCCAGCAGCCACTCAGGGAGGGGTGGGTCCGGGGAGCTGTTTTTT
TRBV12-3/TRBV12-4,TRBJ2-2,.,many,CASSLGKGHYVWDTGELFF,TGTGCCAGCAGTTTAGGGAAGGGGCACTATGTTTGGGACACCGGGGAGCTGTTTTTT
TRBV28,TRBJ2-7,.,many,CASSFPLRDTSSYEQYF,TGTGCCAGCAGCTTCCCACTTCGGGACACGAGCTCCTACGAGCAGTACTTC
TRBV4-3,TRBJ2-7,.,few,CASSQDSRNSYEQYF,TGCGCCAGCAGCCAAGATAGTAGGAACAGCTACGAGCAGTACTTC
TRBV20-1,TRBJ1-2,TRBD1,many,CSARGRTGPNYGYTF,TGCAGTGCTAGAGGCCGGACAGGGCCTAACTATGGCTACACCTTC
TRBV9,TRBJ2-1,.,few,CASSHGGGGSNEQFF,TGTGCCAGCAGCCATGGAGGAGGAGGGAGTAATGAGCAGTTCTTC
TRBV7-3,TRBJ2-7,.,many,CASSLTVKDEQYF,TGTGCCAGCAGCTTAACGGTCAAGGACGAGCAGTACTTC
TRBV28,TRBJ1-5,.,many,CASRQDSRDQPQHF,TGTGCCAGCAGACAGGACAGTCGGGATCAGCCCCAGCATTTT
TRBV5-1,TRBJ2-3,TRBD2,.,CASSPALAGVGSDTQYF,TGCGCCAGCAGCCCTGCCCTAGCGGGGGTTGGATCAGATACGCAGTATTTT
TRBV19,TRBJ2-7,TRBD2,many,CASRTSGGSYEQYF,TGTGCCAGTAGGACTAGCGGGGGCTCCTACGAGCAGTACTTC
TRBV20-1,TRBJ2-5,.,many,CSAYLGGGVPETQYF,TGCAGTGCGTACCTTGGAGGTGGGGTCCCGGAGACCCAGTACTTC
TRBV24-1,TRBJ2-1,TRBD2,many,CATSGTGLAEGNEQFF,TGTGCCACCAGTGGGACGGGACTAGCTGAAGGGAATGAGCAGTTCTTC
TRBV29-1,TRBJ2-3,.,few,CSVGLTGLTDTQYF,TGCAGCGTTGGGTTGACAGGACTCACAGATACGCAGTATTTT
TRBV4-3,TRBJ2-1,TRBD2,few,CASSQAAGGSYNEQFF,TGCGCCAGCAGCCAAGCAGCGGGAGGATCCTACAATGAGCAGTTCTTC
TRBV19,TRBJ2-5,.,.,CASSIATFKETQYF,TGTGCCAGTAGTATTGCCACTTTCAAAGAGACCCAGTACTTC
TRBV28,TRBJ1-5,.,many,CASSLPRYSNQPQHF,TGTGCCAGCAGTTTACCCCGGTATAGCAATCAGCCCCAGCATTTT
TRBV28,TRBJ2-5,.,many,CATQGGGRETQYF,TGTGCCACTCAGGGGGGCGGCAGAGAGACCCAGTACTTC
TRBV11-3,TRBJ2-1,TRBD2,many,CASSLGGAGGPRNEQFF,TGTGCCAGCAGCTTAGGAGGGGCGGGAGGGCCTCGAAATGAGCAGTTCTTC
TRBV20-1,TRBJ2-5,TRBD2,many,CSAGLARETQYF,TGCAGTGCAGGACTAGCGAGGGAGACCCAGTACTTC